This passage covers 27 T cell receptor beta chains from one sample sequenced in a study of blood T cells in healthy people across ages. Sample-barcoded 5' priming and a J-beta primer mix drove a second PCR of roughly 7 to 11 cycles. TCRdb recomputed calls from the 5' RACE reads with MiXCR, one row per CDR3 protein. This sample yields more than 600,000 distinct CDR3 sequences, of which more than 20% are seen a single time; more than 8.5% belongs to the top ten. This sample also appeared in a second study, on T cells of mothers and their children.

What was sequenced was blood. The receptors shown here come from a boy younger than 18 in good health.

This chain connects TRBV20-1 to TRBJ2-3; D is undetermined. The V end lost 4 bases, the J end lost 0 bases, and 11 bases lay between the germline ends. Germline CDR1 is DFQATT and CDR2 is SNEGSKA (reference sequence). The CDR3 length is 14 residues. The CDR3 protein is CSATGFSSTDTQYF. The CDR3 DNA follows: TGCAGTGCTACAGGTTTTTCTAGCACAGATACGCAGTATTTT.

This clonotype was observed a few times. The CDR3 nucleotides are TGCAGTGCTAGTCGAGGGAACTATGGCTACACCTTC. This encodes CSASRGNYGYTF. The V call is TRBV20-1, the J call TRBJ1-2; no definite D call. V dropped 3 bases and J dropped 2 bases, with 7 bases sitting between them. The germline CDR1 and CDR2 sequences are DFQATT and SNEGSKA (reference sequence). CDR3 length: 12 amino acids.

This clonotype was recorded a few times. The chain links TRBV3-1 to TRBJ2-5; possible D gene TRBD2, 6 bases. Trimming stripped 1 base from V and 3 bases from J, with 21 bases between. This CDR3 has 18 amino acids. Germline lookup yields CDR1 LGHDT and CDR2 YNNKEL (reference sequence). CDR3 loop: CASSQGGSTGLREETQYF. In DNA form, the CDR3 reads TGTGCCAGCAGCCAAGGCGGATCTACGGGACTCAGAGAAGAGACCCAGTACTTC.

V and J are TRBV12-3 or TRBV12-4 and TRBJ2-3, with TRBD1 identical over 9 bases. V lost 3 bases, J lost 1 base, and 8 bases stayed unmatched. The CDR3 is 17 residues long. CDR3 in DNA: TGTGCCAGCAGTTTTACTCGGGACAGGGTTCGCACAGATACGCAGTATTTT. It is translated as CASSFTRDRVRTDTQYF.

V gene TRBV7-9 combines with J gene TRBJ2-5, with 10 bases lining up with TRBD1. The DNA end lines up better with TRBJ2-7; the J call may be wrong. This CDR3 is built from 16 residues. CDR1 is SEHNR and CDR2 is FQNEAQ in the germline V gene (reference sequence). CDR3 bases: TGTGCCAGCAGCCTGACAGGGGGCTACGGCTCCTACGAGCAGTACTTC. This gives the protein CASSLTGGYGSYEQYF.

V gene TRBV12-3 or TRBV12-4 combines with J gene TRBJ2-3; D remains unclear. The ends were cut back, 2 bases at V and 5 bases at J, with 17 bases in the middle. The CDR3 runs 16 residues. The CDR3 protein is CASSLWPDRIEDTQYF. The CDR3 nucleotides read TGTGCCAGCAGTTTATGGCCAGATAGGATAGAAGATACGCAGTATTTT.

This chain connects TRBV12-3 or TRBV12-4 to TRBJ1-4; maybe TRBD1 (6 bases). This CDR3 spans 16 amino acids. V was trimmed by 5 bases and J by 5 bases, leaving 18 bases between them. CDR3 nucleotides: TGTGCCAGCAGTCCCTCCCGGGGGCAGGGGAATGAAAAACTGTTTTTT. Its translation is CASSPSRGQGNEKLFF.

The chain is built from TRBV3-1 and TRBJ2-4, with D possibly TRBD1 on 8 matching bases. CDR3 length equals 15 residues. Germline V gene lookup returns CDR1 LGHDT and CDR2 YNNKEL (reference sequence). Trimming took off 4 bases at V and 3 bases at J, with 13 bases between the two ends. The CDR3 sequence: CASSPTGGDKNIQYF. CDR3 nucleotide sequence: TGTGCCAGCAGCCCTACAGGGGGGGACAAAAACATTCAGTACTTC.

The rearrangement joins TRBV10-3 to TRBJ2-5; 10 bases agree with TRBD2. The J call may be mistaken, given a closer DNA end match to TRBJ2-7. CDR1 and CDR2 (germline): ENHRY, SYGVKD. This CDR3 spans 14 amino acids. CDR3 in amino acids: CAISETSGTYEQYF. In DNA, the CDR3 is TGTGCCATCAGTGAAACTAGCGGGACCTACGAGCAGTACTTC.

This sequence joins TRBV29-1 and TRBJ2-7; D is uncertain. This CDR3 contains 13 residues. Deletions cut 6 bases from V and 1 base from J, with 13 bases between. Germline V gene lookup returns CDR1 SQVTM and CDR2 ANQGSEA. In DNA form, the CDR3 reads TGCAGCGTGGGCTCTAGTCCTTCCTACGAGCAGTACTTC. Protein product: CSVGSSPSYEQYF.

CDR3 in DNA: TGCAGTGCTAGTAGGTCTTACGAGCAGTACTTC. Its translation is CSASRSYEQYF. The V and J genes are TRBV20-1 and TRBJ2-7; D remains ambiguous. This CDR3 spans 11 amino acids. Trimming removed 3 bases from V and 4 bases from J, with 7 bases in between. The germline CDR1 and CDR2 sequences are DFQATT and SNEGSKA (reference sequence).

The genes are TRBV7-2 and TRBJ2-2, with D unclear. CDR3 length: 14 residues. Germline assignment: CDR1 SGHTA and CDR2 FQGNSA. V gave up 0 bases and J gave up 4 bases, with 6 bases separating them. The CDR3 region has the DNA TGTGCCAGCAGCTTAGCGAGGTTCACCGGGGAGCTGTTTTTT. Encoded protein: CASSLARFTGELFF.

On this clonotype: The junction departs from the called germline gene at one end, perhaps through a read error. The chain couples TRBV28 to TRBJ2-5; 7 bases match TRBD1. The J call may be faulty, since TRBJ2-7 better matches the DNA end. The length of the CDR3 is 14 residues. CDR1 and CDR2 (germline): MDHEN, SYDVKM. CDR3 coding DNA: TGTGCTAGCAGTATGACAGGGATATCCTACGAGCAGTACTTC. Encoded protein: CASSMTGISYEQYF.

This clonotype showed up just a few times. This chain connects TRBV9 to TRBJ2-5, with D perhaps matching TRBD1 (5 bases). Matching the DNA end better, TRBJ2-7 makes the J call doubtful. The CDR3 is 13 amino acids. Germline V gene sequence: CDR1 SGDLS, CDR2 YYNGEE. DNA for the CDR3: TGTGCCAGCAGCGTAGGGGGCGACTACGAGCAGTACTTC. Protein product: CASSVGGDYEQYF.

Only a few counts were recorded for this clonotype. This rearrangement joins TRBV29-1 to TRBJ2-3; 11 bases line up with TRBD2. Germline V gives CDR1 SQVTM, CDR2 ANQGSEA. The V segment lost 2 bases and the J segment 4 bases; nucleotides outside the gene matches: 2. The CDR3 consists of 14 residues. In nucleotides, the CDR3 is TGCAGCGTTGAAACTAGCGGGAGCCCAGATACGCAGTATTTT. Its translation is CSVETSGSPDTQYF.

The chain carries TRBV29-1 and TRBJ2-5; 12 bases agree with TRBD2. In germline, CDR1 is SQVTM, CDR2 ANQGSEA. J gave up 5 bases and V 4 bases, and 5 bases lay outside the gene matches. There are 14 residues in the CDR3. The CDR3 nucleotides are TGCAGCGTTGGTACTAGCGGGGGGATGGAGACCCAGTACTTC. Translation gives CSVGTSGGMETQYF.

This clonotype was counted between two and nine times. The genes are TRBV14 and TRBJ2-1, with TRBD2 identical over 7 bases. The CDR3 has 21 residues. J lost 5 bases, V lost 2 bases, and 24 bases had no gene match. The V gene's germline CDR1 is SGHDN and CDR2 FVKESK. The CDR3, as DNA: TGTGCCAGCAGCCAAATTTGGGGGACTACCGTTCATGTTACCGAACACAATGAGCAGTTCTTC. Its protein product is CASSQIWGTTVHVTEHNEQFF.

This clonotype was detected only a few times. This chain links TRBV7-2 with TRBJ2-7, with TRBD2 matching over 13 bases. Germline CDR1 is SGHTA and CDR2 is FQGNSA. The length of the CDR3 is 15 residues. The V gene end was trimmed by 5 bases and the J gene end by 6 bases; junction bases not matched to a gene: 7. CDR3 DNA: TGTGCCAGCAGCCCGAGGACTAGCGGGAGTTTCGAGCAGTACTTC. Translation gives CASSPRTSGSFEQYF.

This sequence joins TRBV7-6 and TRBJ2-1; D is perhaps TRBD2 (6 bases). The DNA end favors TRBJ2-7, so the J call may be wrong. Germline V lookup: CDR1 SGHVS, CDR2 FNYEAQ. The CDR3 runs to 13 residues. The CDR3 coding sequence is TGTGCCAGCAGCTCCGGGGGACCCGACGAGCAGTACTTC. This translates into CASSSGGPDEQYF.

The gene calls are TRBV21-1 and TRBJ2-1; the listed D gene, TRBD2, was not tested against the DNA. Near its end, the DNA agrees better with TRBJ2-5, so the J call may be wrong. TRBV21-1 is labeled a pseudogene. CDR3 length: 15 amino acids. CDR3 DNA: TGTGCCAGCAGCAAAGGCGGGGGGGCCCAAGAGACCCAGTACTTC. Translation: CASSKGGGAQETQYF.

This clonotype appeared many times. The rearrangement joins TRBV20-1 to TRBJ2-7, with 10 bases fitting TRBD2. The germline V gene encodes CDR1 DFQATT and CDR2 SNEGSKA (reference sequence). Trimming removed 2 bases from V and 0 bases from J; junction bases left unmatched: 7. This CDR3 comprises 16 residues. This CDR3 is CSARSLAGANSYEQYF. CDR3 nucleotide sequence: TGCAGTGCTAGATCCCTAGCGGGGGCTAACTCCTACGAGCAGTACTTC.

This clonotype was observed a handful of times. The chain uses TRBV9 and TRBJ2-5; D might be TRBD1 (5 bases). Germline CDR1 is SGDLS and CDR2 is YYNGEE. This CDR3 is built from 14 residues. V lost 3 bases and J 4 bases, leaving 13 bases between the germline ends. The CDR3 DNA reads as TGTGCCAGCAGCGAGGGGAATTTCGCAGAGACCCAGTACTTC. Translation gives CASSEGNFAETQYF.

The genes are TRBV3-1 and TRBJ2-1, with 7 positions matching TRBD2. V lost 3 bases, J lost 3 bases, and 8 bases stayed unmatched. This CDR3 spans 16 amino acids. Germline CDR1 is LGHDT and CDR2 is YNNKEL (reference sequence). The DNA of the CDR3 is TGTGCCAGCAGCCACCAGGAGCGGGAAAACTACAATGAGCAGTTCTTC. It specifies CASSHQERENYNEQFF.

The chain recombines TRBV13 with TRBJ2-7; 10 nucleotides line up with TRBD1. V trimming: 5 bases; J trimming: 4 bases; junction bases outside the gene matches: 8. CDR1 and CDR2 from the germline V gene are PRHDT and FYEKMQ (reference sequence). The CDR3 spans 15 residues. CDR3 bases: TGTGCCAGCAGCATTATGACAGGGGGCTTGTACGAGCAGTACTTC. Protein: CASSIMTGGLYEQYF.

The rearrangement uses TRBV7-9 and TRBJ2-1, with a weak D call TRBD2 (6 bases). CDR1 is SEHNR, CDR2 FQNEAQ, per germline (reference sequence). The length of the CDR3 is 15 residues. Trimming took off 1 base at V and 5 bases at J, with 12 bases between the two ends. This chain's CDR3 is CASSLDGRAHNEQFF. CDR3 nucleotides: TGTGCCAGCAGCTTAGACGGGAGAGCCCACAATGAGCAGTTCTTC.

The chain joins TRBV7-9 to TRBJ1-2; D ambiguous. Between the trimmed V and J ends, which lost 1 base and 4 bases, there was a span of 7 bases. Germline CDR1 and CDR2: SEHNR and FQNEAQ (reference sequence). The CDR3 has 13 amino acids. CDR3 nucleotides: TGTGCCAGCAGCTTAGGGCTGCTCTATGGCTACACCTTC. Protein product: CASSLGLLYGYTF.

This clonotype showed up just a few times. The chain joins TRBV6-2 or TRBV6-3 to TRBJ2-3, with TRBD2 matching over 13 bases. The V segment lost 4 bases and the J segment 2 bases; nucleotides outside the gene matches: 6. Germline CDR1 MNHEY, CDR2 SVGEGT. This CDR3 is 17 amino acids long. Here the CDR3 reads CASSSPGLAGFTDTQYF. Here the CDR3 DNA reads TGTGCCAGCAGTTCCCCGGGACTAGCGGGATTCACAGATACGCAGTATTTT.